These T cell receptor beta chains were read from a single sample in a study of blood T cell repertoires in COVID-19. The table came from immunoSEQ multiplex PCR; TCRdb's copy has only in-frame clones and leaves some out. The data hold about 530,000 clones, with about 89% observed a single time. Sequencing was carried out using peripheral blood. The receptors stem from a woman aged 50 to 60 with COVID-19, enrolled during active disease. CDR3s include the opening cysteine and the closing phenylalanine or tryptophan. Fields, in order: D gene, J gene, V gene, clone size, CDR3 protein, CDR3 DNA. The D gene is left open where the match is weak. Size is omitted from some rows. Given values are once, few, many or a class for expanded clones.

d_gene: TRBD2; j_gene: TRBJ2-5; v_gene: TRBV12-3/TRBV12-4; abundance: -; CDR3aa: CASSPGGGETQYF; CDR3nt: TGTGCCAGCAGTCCGGGGGGGGGCGAGACCCAGTACTTC
d_gene: -; j_gene: TRBJ2-3; v_gene: TRBV11-2; abundance: -; CDR3aa: CASSLALRDTQYF; CDR3nt: TGTGCCAGCAGCTTAGCTCTAAGAGATACGCAGTATTTT
d_gene: TRBD2; j_gene: TRBJ2-7; v_gene: TRBV7-7; abundance: -; CDR3aa: CASSPRDSGDPYEQYF; CDR3nt: TGTGCCAGCAGCCCTCGGGATAGCGGGGATCCCTACGAGCAGTACTTC
d_gene: -; j_gene: TRBJ1-4; v_gene: TRBV2; abundance: -; CDR3aa: CASRSDRATNEKLFF; CDR3nt: TGTGCCAGCAGGTCCGACAGAGCAACTAATGAAAAACTGTTTTTT
d_gene: TRBD1; j_gene: TRBJ1-2; v_gene: TRBV6-5; abundance: -; CDR3aa: CASRSTGPLEGYTF; CDR3nt: TGTGCCAGCAGGTCGACAGGGCCCTTGGAAGGCTACACCTTC
d_gene: -; j_gene: TRBJ1-2; v_gene: TRBV29-1; abundance: few; CDR3aa: CSVERQAGGYTF; CDR3nt: TGCAGCGTTGAACGACAGGCGGGCGGCTACACCTTC
d_gene: -; j_gene: TRBJ2-7; v_gene: TRBV15; abundance: -; CDR3aa: CATSRVSSRAYEQYF; CDR3nt: TGTGCCACCAGCAGAGTATCCAGCAGGGCCTACGAGCAGTACTTC
d_gene: -; j_gene: TRBJ2-1; v_gene: TRBV29-1; abundance: -; CDR3aa: CSAPRGGNEQFF; CDR3nt: TGCAGCGCCCCGCGTGGAGGCAATGAGCAGTTCTTC
d_gene: -; j_gene: TRBJ1-3; v_gene: TRBV25-1; abundance: -; CDR3aa: CASSARGGRRNTIYF; CDR3nt: TGTGCCAGCAGTGCCCGGGGAGGTAGAAGGAACACCATATATTTT
d_gene: TRBD1; j_gene: TRBJ1-6; v_gene: TRBV4-1; abundance: few; CDR3aa: CASSPDRTHNSPLHF; CDR3nt: TGCGCCAGCAGTCCGGACAGGACTCATAATTCACCCCTCCACTTT
d_gene: TRBD1; j_gene: TRBJ2-6; v_gene: TRBV4-1; abundance: -; CDR3aa: CASSSGKGASGANVLTF; CDR3nt: TGCGCCAGCAGCTCCGGGAAGGGGGCCTCCGGGGCCAACGTCCTGACTTTC
d_gene: -; j_gene: TRBJ2-5; v_gene: TRBV7-9; abundance: -; CDR3aa: CASNKEETQYF; CDR3nt: TGTGCCAGCAACAAGGAGGAGACCCAGTACTTC
d_gene: -; j_gene: TRBJ2-1; v_gene: TRBV19; abundance: -; CDR3aa: CASSSVQDEQFF; CDR3nt: TGTGCCAGTAGTAGCGTTCAGGATGAGCAGTTCTTC
d_gene: -; j_gene: TRBJ2-2; v_gene: TRBV3-1/TRBV3-2; abundance: -; CDR3aa: CASSQLGGQDANTGELFF; CDR3nt: TGTGCCAGCAGCCAGTTGGGAGGTCAGGACGCGAACACCGGGGAGCTGTTTTTT
d_gene: -; j_gene: TRBJ2-7; v_gene: TRBV11-2; abundance: few; CDR3aa: CASSFGGDAYEQYF; CDR3nt: TGTGCCAGCAGCTTTGGAGGGGACGCCTACGAGCAGTACTTC
d_gene: -; j_gene: TRBJ1-5; v_gene: TRBV5-5; abundance: -; CDR3aa: CASSWEGDQPQHF; CDR3nt: TGTGCCAGCAGCTGGGAGGGGGACCAGCCCCAGCATTTT
d_gene: TRBD1; j_gene: TRBJ2-7; v_gene: TRBV18; abundance: -; CDR3aa: CASSRMTGGDEQYF; CDR3nt: TGTGCCAGCTCTCGAATGACAGGGGGGGACGAGCAGTACTTC
d_gene: -; j_gene: TRBJ1-5; v_gene: TRBV7-2; abundance: -; CDR3aa: CASSFAGTLRAQHF; CDR3nt: TGTGCCAGCAGCTTCGCCGGGACATTGAGGGCCCAGCATTTT
d_gene: TRBD1; j_gene: TRBJ2-1; v_gene: TRBV11-1; abundance: -; CDR3aa: CASSSHRDRPHNEQFF; CDR3nt: TGTGCCAGCAGCTCCCACCGGGACAGGCCACACAATGAGCAGTTCTTC
d_gene: -; j_gene: TRBJ2-7; v_gene: TRBV5-5; abundance: -; CDR3aa: CASSPQGGLRTYEQYF; CDR3nt: TGTGCCAGCAGCCCCCAGGGGGGCCTCCGCACCTACGAGCAGTACTTC
d_gene: TRBD1; j_gene: TRBJ1-2; v_gene: TRBV19; abundance: few; CDR3aa: CASSIQGDYGYTF; CDR3nt: TGTGCCAGTAGTATCCAGGGGGACTATGGCTACACCTTC
d_gene: -; j_gene: TRBJ1-3; v_gene: TRBV27; abundance: -; CDR3aa: CASSLGFGGDSGNTIYF; CDR3nt: TGTGCCAGCAGTTTAGGGTTTGGGGGGGATTCTGGAAACACCATATATTTT
d_gene: -; j_gene: TRBJ2-6; v_gene: TRBV2; abundance: once; CDR3aa: CASQGGPSGANVLTF; CDR3nt: TGTGCCAGCCAGGGGGGCCCCTCTGGGGCCAACGTCCTGACTTTC
d_gene: TRBD1; j_gene: TRBJ1-3; v_gene: TRBV11-1; abundance: -; CDR3aa: CASSGTATVSGNTIYF; CDR3nt: TGTGCCAGCAGCGGGACAGCCACCGTCTCTGGAAACACCATATATTTT
d_gene: TRBD1; j_gene: TRBJ2-7; v_gene: TRBV19; abundance: -; CDR3aa: CASRDRDGSYEQYF; CDR3nt: TGTGCCAGCCGAGACAGGGATGGGTCCTACGAGCAGTACTTC
d_gene: TRBD1; j_gene: TRBJ1-6; v_gene: TRBV5-1; abundance: -; CDR3aa: CASSFDGQGAGSPLHF; CDR3nt: TGCGCCAGCAGCTTCGATGGACAGGGGGCGGGTTCACCCCTCCACTTT
d_gene: -; j_gene: TRBJ2-7; v_gene: TRBV12-5; abundance: -; CDR3aa: CASGPRGGNPYEQYF; CDR3nt: TGTGCTAGTGGTCCAAGGGGGGGGAATCCCTACGAGCAGTACTTC
d_gene: -; j_gene: TRBJ1-1; v_gene: TRBV4-2; abundance: -; CDR3aa: CASSQAVGMEVNTEAFF; CDR3nt: TGTGCCAGCAGCCAAGCCGTAGGTATGGAGGTGAACACTGAAGCTTTCTTT
d_gene: -; j_gene: TRBJ1-6; v_gene: TRBV6-5; abundance: -; CDR3aa: CASSYSGGGPSPLHF; CDR3nt: TGTGCCAGCAGTTACTCAGGGGGGGGGCCTTCACCCCTCCACTTT